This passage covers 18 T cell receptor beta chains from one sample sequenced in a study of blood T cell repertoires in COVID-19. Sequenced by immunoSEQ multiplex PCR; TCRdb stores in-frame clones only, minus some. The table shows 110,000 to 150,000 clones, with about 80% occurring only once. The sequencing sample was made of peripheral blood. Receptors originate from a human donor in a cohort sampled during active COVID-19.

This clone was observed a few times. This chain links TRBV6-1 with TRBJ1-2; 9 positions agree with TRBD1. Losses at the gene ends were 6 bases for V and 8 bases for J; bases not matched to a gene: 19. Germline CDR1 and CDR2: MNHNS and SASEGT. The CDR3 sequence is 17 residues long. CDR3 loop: CASRESGTGILERGYTF. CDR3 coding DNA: TGTGCCAGCAGAGAATCCGGGACAGGGATACTCGAAAGGGGCTACACCTTC.

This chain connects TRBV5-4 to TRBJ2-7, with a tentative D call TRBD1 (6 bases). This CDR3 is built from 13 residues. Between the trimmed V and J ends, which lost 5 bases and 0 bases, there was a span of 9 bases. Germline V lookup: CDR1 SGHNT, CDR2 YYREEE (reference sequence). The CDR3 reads CASSRGTSYEQYF. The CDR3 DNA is TGTGCCAGCAGTAGGGGGACCTCCTACGAGCAGTACTTC.

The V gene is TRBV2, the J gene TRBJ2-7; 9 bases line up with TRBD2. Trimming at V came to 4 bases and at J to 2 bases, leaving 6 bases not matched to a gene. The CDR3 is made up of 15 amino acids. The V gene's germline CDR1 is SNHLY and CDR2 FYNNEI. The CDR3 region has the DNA TGTGCCAGCAGTGTTTCCGGCGGGGGGGCCTACGAGCAGTACTTC. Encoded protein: CASSVSGGGAYEQYF. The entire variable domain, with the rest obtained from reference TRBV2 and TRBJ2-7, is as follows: EPEVTQTPSHQVTQMGQEVILRCVPISNHLYFYWYRQILGQKVEFLVSFYNNEISEKSEIFDDQFSVERPDGSNFTLKIRSTKLEDSAMYFCASSVSGGGAYEQYFGPGTRLTVT.

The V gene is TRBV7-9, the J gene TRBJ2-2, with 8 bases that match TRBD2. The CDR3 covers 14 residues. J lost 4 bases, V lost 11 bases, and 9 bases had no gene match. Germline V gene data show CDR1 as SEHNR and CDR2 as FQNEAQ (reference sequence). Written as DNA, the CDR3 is TGTGCCTCAGCAGTAGCGGGGACCACCGGGGAGCTGTTTTTT. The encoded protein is CASAVAGTTGELFF.

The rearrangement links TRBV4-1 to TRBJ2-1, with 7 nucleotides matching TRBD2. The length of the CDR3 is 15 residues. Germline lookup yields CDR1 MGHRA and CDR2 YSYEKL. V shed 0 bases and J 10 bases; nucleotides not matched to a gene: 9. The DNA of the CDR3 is TGCGCCAGCAGCCAAGAAGGGCTAGCGGTGGGGGAGCAGTTCTTC. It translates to CASSQEGLAVGEQFF.

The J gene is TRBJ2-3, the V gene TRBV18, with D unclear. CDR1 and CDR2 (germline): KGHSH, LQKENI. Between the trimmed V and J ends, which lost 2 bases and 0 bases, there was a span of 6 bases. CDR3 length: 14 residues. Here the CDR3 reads CASSPKASTDTQYF. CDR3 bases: TGTGCCAGCTCACCAAAAGCTAGCACAGATACGCAGTATTTT.

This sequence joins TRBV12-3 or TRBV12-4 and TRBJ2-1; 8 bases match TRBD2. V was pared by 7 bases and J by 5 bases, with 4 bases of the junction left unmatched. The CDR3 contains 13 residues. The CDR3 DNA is TGTGCCAGCACGACGGGGGGGAACAATGAGCAGTTCTTC. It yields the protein CASTTGGNNEQFF.

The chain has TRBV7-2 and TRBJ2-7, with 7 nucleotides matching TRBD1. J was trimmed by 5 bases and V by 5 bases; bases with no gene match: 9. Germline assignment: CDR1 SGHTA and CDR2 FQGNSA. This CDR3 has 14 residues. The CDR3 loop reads CASSTRQGSNEQYF. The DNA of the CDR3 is TGTGCCAGCAGCACCCGACAGGGTAGCAACGAGCAGTACTTC.

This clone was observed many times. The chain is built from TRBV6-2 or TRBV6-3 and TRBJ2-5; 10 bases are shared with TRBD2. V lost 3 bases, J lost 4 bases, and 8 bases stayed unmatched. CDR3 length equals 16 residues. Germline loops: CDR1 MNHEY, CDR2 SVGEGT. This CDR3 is CASSYEAGGSLETQYF. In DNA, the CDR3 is TGTGCCAGCAGTTATGAAGCGGGGGGGTCACTAGAGACCCAGTACTTC.

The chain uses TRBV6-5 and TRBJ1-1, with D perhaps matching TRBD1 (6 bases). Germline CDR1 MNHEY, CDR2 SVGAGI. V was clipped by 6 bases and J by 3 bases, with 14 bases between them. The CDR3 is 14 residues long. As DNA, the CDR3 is TGTGCCAGCAGAGCTCCGACAGGAGACACTGAAGCTTTCTTT. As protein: CASRAPTGDTEAFF.

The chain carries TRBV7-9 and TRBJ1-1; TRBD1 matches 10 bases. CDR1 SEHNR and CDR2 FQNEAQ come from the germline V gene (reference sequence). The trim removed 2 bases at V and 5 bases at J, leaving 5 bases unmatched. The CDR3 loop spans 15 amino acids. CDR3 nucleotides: TGTGCCAGCAGCTTATTACGACAGGGGGCTACTGAAGCTTTCTTT. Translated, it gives CASSLLRQGATEAFF.

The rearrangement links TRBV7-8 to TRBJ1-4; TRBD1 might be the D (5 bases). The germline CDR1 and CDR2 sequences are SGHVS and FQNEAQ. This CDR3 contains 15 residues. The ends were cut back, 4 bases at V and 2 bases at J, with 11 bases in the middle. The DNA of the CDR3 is TGTGCCAGCAGCTCCCAGGGATTGACTAATGAAAAACTGTTTTTT. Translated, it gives CASSSQGLTNEKLFF.

The CDR3 coding sequence is TGTGCCAGCAGGAAGGACACTCTCTCCTACGAGCAGTACTTC. The encoded protein is CASRKDTLSYEQYF. This sequence joins TRBV6-5 and TRBJ2-7; a possible D gene is TRBD1 (5 bases). The CDR3 is made up of 14 amino acids. Trimming cost V 6 bases and J 0 bases, with 12 bases left between them. Per the germline V gene, CDR1 is MNHEY and CDR2 is SVGAGI.

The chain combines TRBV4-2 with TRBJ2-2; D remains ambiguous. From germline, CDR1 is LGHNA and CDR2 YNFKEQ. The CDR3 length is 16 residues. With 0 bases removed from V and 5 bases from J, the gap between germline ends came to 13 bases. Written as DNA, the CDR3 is TGTGCCAGCAGCCAAGACCAGCGACCCCTAACCGGGGAGCTGTTTTTT. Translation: CASSQDQRPLTGELFF.

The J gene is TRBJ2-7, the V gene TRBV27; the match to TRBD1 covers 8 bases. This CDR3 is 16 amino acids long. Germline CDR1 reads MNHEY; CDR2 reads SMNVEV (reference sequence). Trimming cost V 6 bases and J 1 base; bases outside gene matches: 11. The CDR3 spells CASRIQRTGNSYEQYF. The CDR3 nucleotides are TGTGCCAGCAGGATACAACGGACAGGGAATTCCTACGAGCAGTACTTC.

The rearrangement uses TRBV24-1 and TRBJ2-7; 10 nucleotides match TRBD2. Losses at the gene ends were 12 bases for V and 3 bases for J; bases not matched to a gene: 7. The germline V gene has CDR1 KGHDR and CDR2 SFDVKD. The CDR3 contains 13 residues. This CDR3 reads CAAPGLADYEQYF. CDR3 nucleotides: TGTGCCGCGCCCGGACTAGCGGACTACGAGCAGTACTTC.

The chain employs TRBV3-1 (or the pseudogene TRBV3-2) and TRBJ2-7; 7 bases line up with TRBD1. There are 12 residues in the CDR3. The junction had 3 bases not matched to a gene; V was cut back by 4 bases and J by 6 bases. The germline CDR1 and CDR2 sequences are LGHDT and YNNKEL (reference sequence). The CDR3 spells CASSRRTGEQYF. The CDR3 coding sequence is TGTGCCAGCAGCCGTAGGACAGGCGAGCAGTACTTC.

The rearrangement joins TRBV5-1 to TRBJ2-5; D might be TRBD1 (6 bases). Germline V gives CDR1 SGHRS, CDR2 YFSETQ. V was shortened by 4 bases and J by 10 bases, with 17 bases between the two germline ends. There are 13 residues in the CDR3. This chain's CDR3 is CASSPRAGDFQYF. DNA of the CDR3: TGCGCCAGCAGCCCCCGGGCAGGGGATTTCCAGTACTTC.